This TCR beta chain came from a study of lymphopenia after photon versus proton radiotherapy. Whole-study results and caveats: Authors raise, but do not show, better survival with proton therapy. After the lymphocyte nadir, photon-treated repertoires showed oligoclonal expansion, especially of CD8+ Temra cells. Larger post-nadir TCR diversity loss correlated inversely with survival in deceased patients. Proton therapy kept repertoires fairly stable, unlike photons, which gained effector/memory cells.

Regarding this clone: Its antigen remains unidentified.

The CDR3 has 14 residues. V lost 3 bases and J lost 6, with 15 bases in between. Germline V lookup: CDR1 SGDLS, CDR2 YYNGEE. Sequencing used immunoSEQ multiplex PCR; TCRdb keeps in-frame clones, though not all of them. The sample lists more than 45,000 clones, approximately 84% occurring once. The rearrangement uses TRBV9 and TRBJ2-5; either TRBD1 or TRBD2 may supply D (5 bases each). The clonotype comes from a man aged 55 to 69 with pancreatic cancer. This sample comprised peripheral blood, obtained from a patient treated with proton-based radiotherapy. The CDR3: CASSARAGAKTQYF. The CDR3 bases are TGTGCCAGCAGCGCCAGGGCCGGGGCGAAGACCCAGTACTTC.